The clone carrying this T cell receptor beta chain was recorded only once. The sample originates from a study of T cell changes during pregnancy in multiple sclerosis. Trimming cost V 4 bases and J 0 bases, with 8 bases left between them. CDR1 and CDR2 (germline): SGHKS, YYEKEE (reference sequence). This CDR3 region has 14 residues. The repertoire was sequenced with immunoSEQ multiplex PCR; TCRdb's copy has only in-frame clones and lacks some. The sample contains some 94,000 clones, approximately 90% of which appear only once. This TCR derives from a female donor in good health, enrolled as a control in a pregnancy study. The starting material was peripheral blood, obtained in the first trimester of pregnancy. J is TRBJ1-3 and V is TRBV5-5; D is unclear. CDR3 nucleotide sequence: TGTGCCAGCAGCCTATCTACCTCTGGAAACACCATATATTTT. Residues: CASSLSTSGNTIYF.